This T cell receptor (beta chain) was profiled in a study of a mutant IDH1 vaccine in newly diagnosed glioma. Across the whole study: Most had both radiotherapy and temozolomide beforehand; others had only one.

The protocol was immunoSEQ multiplex PCR, while the TCRdb copy is restricted to in-frame clones and leaves out a portion. The table records roughly 25,000 clones, around 78% of them present only once. The study's findings and limits: Apparently unrelated to pseudoprogression were changes in the top peripheral T cell clonotypes.

Remarks on this clone: Its antigen remains unknown.

Germline loops: CDR1 MNHEY, CDR2 SVGAGI. CDR3 size: 13 residues. Deletions cut 7 bases from V and 3 bases from J, with 9 bases between. Time point reported: week 35, safety follow-up. What each vaccine dose contained was 300 ug of mutant IDH1 20-mer peptide, accompanied by topical imiquimod. Newly diagnosed WHO grade 3 or 4 IDH1-mutant, ATRX-lost astrocytomas were identified in the donors. The rearrangement uses TRBV6-5 and TRBJ2-2, with D unresolved. The sample here was PBMCs, taken from a glioma patient whose treatment included an IDH1 peptide vaccine. This TCR derives from a man younger than 40 with glioma. The CDR3 loop is CASKQSDTGELFF. The CDR3 nucleotides are TGTGCCAGCAAACAATCGGACACCGGGGAGCTGTTTTTT.